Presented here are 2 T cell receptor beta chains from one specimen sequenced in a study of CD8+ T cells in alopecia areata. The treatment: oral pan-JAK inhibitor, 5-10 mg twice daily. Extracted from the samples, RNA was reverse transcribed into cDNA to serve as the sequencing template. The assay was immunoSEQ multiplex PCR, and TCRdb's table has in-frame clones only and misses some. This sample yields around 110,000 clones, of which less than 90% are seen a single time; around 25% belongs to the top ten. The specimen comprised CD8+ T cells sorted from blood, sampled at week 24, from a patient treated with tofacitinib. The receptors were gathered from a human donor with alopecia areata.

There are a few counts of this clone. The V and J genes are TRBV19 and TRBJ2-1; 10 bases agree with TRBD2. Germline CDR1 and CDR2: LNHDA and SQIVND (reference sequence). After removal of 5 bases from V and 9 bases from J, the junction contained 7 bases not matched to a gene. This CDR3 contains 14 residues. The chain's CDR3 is CASSPRTSGSEQFF. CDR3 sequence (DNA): TGTGCCAGTAGTCCCAGGACTAGCGGCAGTGAGCAGTTCTTC.

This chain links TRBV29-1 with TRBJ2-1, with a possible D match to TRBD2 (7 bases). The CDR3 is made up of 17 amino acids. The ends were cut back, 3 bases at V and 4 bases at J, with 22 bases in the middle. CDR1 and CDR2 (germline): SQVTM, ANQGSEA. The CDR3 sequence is CSVDGDPQRGGYNEQFF. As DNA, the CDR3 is TGCAGCGTTGACGGGGACCCACAAAGGGGGGGTTACAATGAGCAGTTCTTC.